This TCR beta chain is drawn from a study of blood T cell repertoires in COVID-19. The overall study: The United States, Italy and Spain supplied acute and convalescent COVID-19 samples.

The V and J ends lost 5 bases and 2 bases respectively, with 4 bases between them. The germline V gene encodes CDR1 SNHLY and CDR2 FYNNEI. The length of the CDR3 is 12 residues. Data came from immunoSEQ multiplex PCR; TCRdb stores just in-frame clones and leaves some out. The sample holds about 81,000 clones, 70% to 85% seen once. This clonotype originated in a human donor in a cohort sampled during active COVID-19. The chain employs TRBV2 and TRBJ2-1; D call uncertain. The sample comprised peripheral blood. Here the CDR3 reads CASSPAYNEQFF. For the CDR3, the DNA is TGTGCCAGCAGTCCAGCCTACAATGAGCAGTTCTTC.